Listed here are 5 T cell receptor beta chains from one sample, sequenced in a study of resident and recirculating memory T cells in vitiligo. TCRdb's table, derived via immunoSEQ multiplex PCR, lists solely in-frame clones and lacks some. The data contain roughly 76,000 clones, just over 90% of them singletons. The sequenced material came from blood. Receptor source: a male donor with vitiligo.

The J gene is TRBJ2-5, the V gene TRBV11-2; D uncertain. With 5 bases removed from V and 2 bases from J, the gap between germline ends came to 9 bases. The CDR3 runs 13 residues. Germline V gives CDR1 SGHAT, CDR2 FQNNGV. CDR3 sequence: CASSPHLQETQYF. The CDR3 DNA reads TGTGCCAGCAGCCCCCACTTACAAGAGACCCAGTACTTC.

This chain uses TRBV6-4 with TRBJ2-3, with D possibly TRBD2 on 6 matching bases. This CDR3 is 15 amino acids long. The germline V and J ends were trimmed by 2 bases and 6 bases, with 15 bases remaining between them. Germline CDR1 MRHNA, CDR2 SNTAGT. CDR3 in DNA: TGTGCCAGCAGTGACATTGGCGGGGAAAGGGATACGCAGTATTTT. Protein sequence: CASSDIGGERDTQYF.

The genes are TRBV9 and TRBJ2-1; 10 positions match TRBD2. Trimming cost V 0 bases and J 7 bases; bases outside gene matches: 4. Germline loops: CDR1 SGDLS, CDR2 YYNGEE. CDR3 length equals 15 residues. The CDR3 reads CASSVGPSGGNEQFF. The CDR3 DNA is TGTGCCAGCAGCGTAGGTCCTAGCGGGGGTAATGAGCAGTTCTTC.

The chain uses TRBV5-4 and TRBJ2-5; 11 positions agree with TRBD2. Near its end, the DNA agrees better with TRBJ2-7, so the J call may be wrong. Germline CDR1 and CDR2: SGHNT and YYREEE (reference sequence). The CDR3 spans 13 residues. CDR3 coding DNA: TGTGCCAGCAGTAGCGGGGGGGTAAACGAGCAGTACTTC. Encoded protein: CASSSGGVNEQYF.

The V call is TRBV6-6, the J call TRBJ2-7, with 9 bases that match TRBD1. The CDR3 consists of 16 residues. Germline V gives CDR1 MNHNY, CDR2 SVGAGI (reference sequence). Germline trimming cut 0 bases from V and 2 bases from J; bases unmatched to any gene: 5. As DNA, the CDR3 is TGTGCCAGCAGTTACTCCGGGACAGGGATCCCCTACGAGCAGTACTTC. This translates into CASSYSGTGIPYEQYF.